The T cell receptor beta chain described here comes from a study of graft-versus-host responses after intestinal transplantation. Study in general: Grafts that recipients had were multivisceral, liver-intestinal, or isolated intestinal transplants. Tacrolimus plus steroids were given to all recipients for about 3 years, preceded by anti-thymocyte globulin induction. Study-level findings and limits: Analysis identified GvH clones in recipient marrow, with some appearing first in ileum or blood. The study found high graft-versus-host to host-versus-graft clonal ratios in allografts of patients with graft-donor T cell macrochimerism.

Trimming shortened V by 1 base and J by 0 bases, and 13 bases separated the two germline ends. CDR1 and CDR2 from the germline V gene are LNHDA and SQIVND (reference sequence). CDR3 length: 16 amino acids. Some clones are missing from TCRdb's copy, which holds only in-frame ones; the method was immunoSEQ multiplex PCR. The data show around 14,000 clones, 90% to 95% seen once. With respect to this clone: Its antigen is not identified.

The V gene is TRBV19, the J gene TRBJ2-7; D uncertain. Sequenced material: PBMCs, taken 9 days after transplant. The clonotype comes from a human patient who received an intestinal transplant, so some T cells may come from the graft donor. The CDR3 spells CASSIAGGFSSYEQYF. Written as DNA, the CDR3 is TGTGCCAGTAGTATAGCGGGCGGCTTCAGCTCCTACGAGCAGTACTTC. The complete variable domain, with remaining parts taken from reference TRBV19 and TRBJ2-7, reads DGGITQSPKYLFRKEGQNVTLSCEQNLNHDAMYWYRQDPGQGLRLIYYSQIVNDFQKGDIAEGYSVSREKKESFPLTVTSAQKNPTAFYLCASSIAGGFSSYEQYFGPGTRLTVT.